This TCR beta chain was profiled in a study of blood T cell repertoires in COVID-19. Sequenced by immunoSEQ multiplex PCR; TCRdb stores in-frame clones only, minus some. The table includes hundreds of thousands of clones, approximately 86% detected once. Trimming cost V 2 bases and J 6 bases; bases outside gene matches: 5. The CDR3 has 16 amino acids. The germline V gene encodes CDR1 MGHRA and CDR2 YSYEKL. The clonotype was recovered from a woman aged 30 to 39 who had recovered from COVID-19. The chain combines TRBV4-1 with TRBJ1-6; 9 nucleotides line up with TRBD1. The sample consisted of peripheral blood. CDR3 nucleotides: TGCGCCAGCAGCCAAACCGGGACAGGGATTAATTCACCCCTCCACTTT. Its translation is CASSQTGTGINSPLHF.